The entry below gives a single T cell receptor beta chain sequence along with its context. Sequencing was performed with immunoSEQ multiplex PCR; in TCRdb, only in-frame clones are kept and a portion is missing. This sample yields approximately 95,000 clones, of which 67% are seen a single time; more than 40% belongs to the top ten. Deletions cut 0 bases from V and 4 bases from J, with 3 bases between. Germline V gives CDR1 MRHNA, CDR2 SNTAGT. The CDR3 runs 13 residues. These data originate in a study of shared clonotypes between healthy human individuals. The source of this sequence is a young man in good health. J is TRBJ2-2 and V is TRBV6-4; D gene unclear. What was sequenced was memory CD8+ T cells sorted from blood. Subset in this sample: CD45RO+ cells pooled with CCR7-negative TemRA cells. Written as DNA, the CDR3 is TGTGCCAGCAGTGACTCTAGCACCGGGGAGCTGTTTTTT. Amino acids: CASSDSSTGELFF.